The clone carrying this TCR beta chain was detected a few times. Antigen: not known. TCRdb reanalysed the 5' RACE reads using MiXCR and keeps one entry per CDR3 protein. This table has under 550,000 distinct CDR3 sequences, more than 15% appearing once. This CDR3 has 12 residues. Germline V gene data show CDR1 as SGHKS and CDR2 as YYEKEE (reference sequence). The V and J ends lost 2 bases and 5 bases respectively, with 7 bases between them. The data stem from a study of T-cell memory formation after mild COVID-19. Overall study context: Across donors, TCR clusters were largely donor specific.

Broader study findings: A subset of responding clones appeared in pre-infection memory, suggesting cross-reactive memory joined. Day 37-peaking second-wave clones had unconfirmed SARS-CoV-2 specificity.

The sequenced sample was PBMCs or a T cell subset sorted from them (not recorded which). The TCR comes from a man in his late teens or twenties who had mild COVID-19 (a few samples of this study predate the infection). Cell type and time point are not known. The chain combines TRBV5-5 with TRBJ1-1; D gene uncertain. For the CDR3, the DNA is TGTGCCAGCAGCTTCGTACCTACTGAAGCTTTCTTT. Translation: CASSFVPTEAFF.